This TCR beta chain was sequenced during a study of blood T cell repertoires in COVID-19. Whole-study context: Sites in the United States, Italy and Spain provided acute and convalescent COVID-19 samples. T cells, B-cell-depleted T cells, or PBMCs provided the cDNA or gDNA that served as material.

In the authors' methods: Amplifying reference gene primers gave estimates of nucleated cell counts. Profiled with immunoSEQ multiplex PCR; TCRdb holds only in-frame clones, not every one. V, J and clone size reflect that table, while D and trimming were determined from the DNA. Of 250,000 to 350,000 clones detected, roughly 86% appear once; the ten largest clones hold around 2.1%. Germline CDR1 reads SQVTM; CDR2 reads ANQGSEA. The CDR3 is made up of 14 amino acids. V was pared by 7 bases and J by 4 bases, with 11 bases of the junction left unmatched. This sequence was found in a woman aged 25 to 39 who had recovered from COVID-19. This chain uses TRBV29-1 with TRBJ1-1; TRBD1 agrees at 8 bases. Sequencing was carried out using peripheral blood. The CDR3 nucleotides are TGCAGCGGTAAAAACAGGGGGGAAATCACTGAAGCTTTCTTT. Protein sequence: CSGKNRGEITEAFF.